The T cell receptor (beta chain) under discussion was sequenced for a study of CD8+ T cells in alopecia areata. About the study: Dosing spanned 6 to 18 months on tofacitinib, then 6 months off drug. Study-level findings and limits: Scalp clonality decreased significantly with tofacitinib, and so did expanded CD8+ clones among the top 100. Amid tofacitinib therapy, many expanded lesional clones stayed present in scalp and blood.

cDNA prepared by RNA extraction and subsequent reverse transcription served as the template for sequencing. Sequencing used immunoSEQ multiplex PCR; TCRdb keeps in-frame clones, though not all of them. The sample has 120,000 or so clones, roughly 63% seen once; the top ten hold approximately 29%. The CDR3 extends over 13 amino acids. CDR1 is GTSNPN, CDR2 SVGIG, per germline (reference sequence). V lost 6 bases, J lost 2 bases, and 12 bases lay in between. This clone was recorded a few times. Its antigen is unidentified. Treatment of the sample: oral pan-JAK inhibitor, 5-10 mg twice daily. Alopecia areata patients provided lesional scalp punch biopsies and peripheral blood, both collected for the study.

The TCR was taken from a human donor with alopecia areata. The V and J genes are TRBV30 and TRBJ2-3; D gene unclear. The starting material was CD8+ T cells sorted from blood, obtained at week 4, from a patient treated with tofacitinib. The CDR3 nucleotides are TGTGCCTGCCCTGTAGGTATCACAGATACGCAGTATTTT. This encodes CACPVGITDTQYF.